The following is a T cell receptor beta chain sequence with its context. The data are from a study of T cell changes during pregnancy in multiple sclerosis. Trimming took off 6 bases at V and 2 bases at J, with 11 bases between the two ends. Germline CDR1 and CDR2: LGHNT and FRNRAP. This CDR3 comprises 15 residues. Clones were sequenced by immunoSEQ multiplex PCR, and TCRdb holds only the in-frame ones, with some missing. Of around 30,000 clones listed, around nine tenths are singletons. The TCR sequence derives from a female donor with multiple sclerosis, enrolled in a pregnancy study. Sequenced material: CD8+ T cells from peripheral blood mononuclear cells, taken in the second trimester of pregnancy. The rearrangement links TRBV12-5 to TRBJ1-6; D unclear. The chain's CDR3 is CASGTWSTYNSPLHF. In nucleotides, the CDR3 is TGTGCTAGTGGGACCTGGAGTACCTATAATTCACCCCTCCACTTT.